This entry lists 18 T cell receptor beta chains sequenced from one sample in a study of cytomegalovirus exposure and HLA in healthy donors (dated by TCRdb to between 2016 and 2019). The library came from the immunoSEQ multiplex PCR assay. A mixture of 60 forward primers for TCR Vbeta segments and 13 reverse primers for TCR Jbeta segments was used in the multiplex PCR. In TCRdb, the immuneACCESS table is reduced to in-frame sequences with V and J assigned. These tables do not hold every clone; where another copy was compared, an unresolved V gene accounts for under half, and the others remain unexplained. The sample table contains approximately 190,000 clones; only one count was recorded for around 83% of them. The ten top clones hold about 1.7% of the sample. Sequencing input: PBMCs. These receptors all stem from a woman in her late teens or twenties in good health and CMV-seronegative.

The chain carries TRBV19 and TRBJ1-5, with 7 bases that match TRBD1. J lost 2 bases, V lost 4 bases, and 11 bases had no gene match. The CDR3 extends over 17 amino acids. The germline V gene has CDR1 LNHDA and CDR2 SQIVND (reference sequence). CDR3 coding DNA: TGTGCCAGTAGTAACGTATTACAGGGGAGTGGCAATCAGCCCCAGCATTTT. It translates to CASSNVLQGSGNQPQHF.

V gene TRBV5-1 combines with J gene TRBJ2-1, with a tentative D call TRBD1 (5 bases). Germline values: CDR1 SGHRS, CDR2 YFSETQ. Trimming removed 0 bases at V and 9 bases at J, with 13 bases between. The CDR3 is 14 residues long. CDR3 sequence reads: CASSLALQGGEQFF. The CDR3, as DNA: TGCGCCAGCAGCTTGGCCCTGCAGGGTGGTGAGCAGTTCTTC.

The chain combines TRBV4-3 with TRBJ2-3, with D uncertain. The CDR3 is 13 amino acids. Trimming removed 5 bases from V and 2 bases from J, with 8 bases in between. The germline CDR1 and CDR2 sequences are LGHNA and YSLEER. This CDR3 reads CASSFGSTDTQYF. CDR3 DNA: TGCGCCAGCAGCTTCGGGTCCACAGATACGCAGTATTTT.

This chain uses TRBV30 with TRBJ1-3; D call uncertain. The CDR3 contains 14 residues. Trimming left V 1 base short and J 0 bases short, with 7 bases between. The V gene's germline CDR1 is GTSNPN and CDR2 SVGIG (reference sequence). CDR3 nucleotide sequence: TGTGCCTGGAGTGCCGTGAGCTCTGGAAACACCATATATTTT. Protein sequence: CAWSAVSSGNTIYF.

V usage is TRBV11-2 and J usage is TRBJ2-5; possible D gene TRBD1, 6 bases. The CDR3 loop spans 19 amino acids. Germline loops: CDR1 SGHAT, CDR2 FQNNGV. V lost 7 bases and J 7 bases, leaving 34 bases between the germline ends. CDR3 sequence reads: CASKNSSSYLGTKEGTQYF. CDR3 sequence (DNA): TGTGCCAGCAAAAACTCAAGTTCGTATTTAGGGACAAAAGAAGGGACCCAGTACTTC.

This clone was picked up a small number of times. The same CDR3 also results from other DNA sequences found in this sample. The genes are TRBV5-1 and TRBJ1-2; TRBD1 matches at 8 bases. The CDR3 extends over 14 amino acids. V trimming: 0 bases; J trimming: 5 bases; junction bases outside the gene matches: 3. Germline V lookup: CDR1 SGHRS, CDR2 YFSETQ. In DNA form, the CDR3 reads TGCGCCAGCAGCTTGGGGACAGGGACGTATGGCTACACCTTC. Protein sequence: CASSLGTGTYGYTF.

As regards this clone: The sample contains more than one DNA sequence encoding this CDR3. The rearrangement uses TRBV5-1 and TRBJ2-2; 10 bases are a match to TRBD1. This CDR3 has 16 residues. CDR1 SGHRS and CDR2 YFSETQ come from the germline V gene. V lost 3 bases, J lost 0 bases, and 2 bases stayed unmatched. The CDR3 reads CASSSDRGANTGELFF. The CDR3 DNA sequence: TGCGCCAGCAGCTCGGACAGGGGGGCGAACACCGGGGAGCTGTTTTTT. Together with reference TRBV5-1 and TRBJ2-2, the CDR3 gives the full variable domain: KAGVTQTPRYLIKTRGQQVTLSCSPISGHRSVSWYQQTPGQGLQFLFEYFSETQRNKGNFPGRFSGRQFSNSRSEMNVSTLELGDSALYLCASSSDRGANTGELFFGEGSRLTVL.

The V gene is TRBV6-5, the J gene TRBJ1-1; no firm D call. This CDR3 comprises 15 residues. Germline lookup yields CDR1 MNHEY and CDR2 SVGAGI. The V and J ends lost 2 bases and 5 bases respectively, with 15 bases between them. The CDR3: CASSYDLSGGTEAFF. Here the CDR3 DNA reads TGTGCCAGCAGTTACGACCTATCGGGAGGTACTGAAGCTTTCTTT.

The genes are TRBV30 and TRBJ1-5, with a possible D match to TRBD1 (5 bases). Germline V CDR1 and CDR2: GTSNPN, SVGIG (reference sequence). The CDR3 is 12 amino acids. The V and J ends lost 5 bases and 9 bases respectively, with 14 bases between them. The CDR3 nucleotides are TGTGCCTGGGCTCGGGGGTCGGGGCCCCAGCATTTT. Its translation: CAWARGSGPQHF.

The CDR3 DNA sequence: TGTGCCAGCAGCTCAGGGTTCTACGAGCAGTACTTC. This gives the protein CASSSGFYEQYF. The chain is built from TRBV11-2 and TRBJ2-7; tentatively, D is TRBD1 (5 bases). This CDR3 is built from 12 residues. CDR1 and CDR2 from the germline V gene are SGHAT and FQNNGV. The V and J ends lost 4 bases and 3 bases respectively, with 7 bases between them.

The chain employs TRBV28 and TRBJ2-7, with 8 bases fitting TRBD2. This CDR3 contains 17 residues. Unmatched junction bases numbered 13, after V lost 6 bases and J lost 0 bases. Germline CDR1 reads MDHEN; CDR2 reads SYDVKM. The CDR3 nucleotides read TGTGCCAGCAGCTCATCCGGGACTAGGGGGAGCTCCTACGAGCAGTACTTC. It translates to CASSSSGTRGSSYEQYF. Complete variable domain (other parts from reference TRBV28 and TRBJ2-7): DVKVTQSSRYLVKRTGEKVFLECVQDMDHENMFWYRQDPGLGLRLIYFSYDVKMKEKGDIPEGYSVSREKKERFSLILESASTNQTSMYLCASSSSGTRGSSYEQYFGPGTRLTVT.

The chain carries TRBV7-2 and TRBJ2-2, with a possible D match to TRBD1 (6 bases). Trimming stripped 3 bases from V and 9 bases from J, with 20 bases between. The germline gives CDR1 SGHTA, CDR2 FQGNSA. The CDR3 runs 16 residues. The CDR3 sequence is CASSFLGGRGFRELFF. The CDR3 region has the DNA TGTGCCAGCAGCTTTCTTGGGGGCCGCGGCTTCAGGGAGCTGTTTTTT.

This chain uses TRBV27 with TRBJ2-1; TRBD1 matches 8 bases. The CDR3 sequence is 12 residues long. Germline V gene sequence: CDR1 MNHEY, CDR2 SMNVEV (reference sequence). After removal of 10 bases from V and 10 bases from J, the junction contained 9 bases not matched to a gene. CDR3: CATAGTGEEQFF. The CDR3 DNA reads TGTGCCACCGCCGGGACAGGTGAAGAGCAGTTCTTC.

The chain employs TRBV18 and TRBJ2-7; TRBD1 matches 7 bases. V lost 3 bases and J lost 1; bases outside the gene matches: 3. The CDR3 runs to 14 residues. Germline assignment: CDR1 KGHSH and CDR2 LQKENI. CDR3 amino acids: CASSPGQESYEQYF. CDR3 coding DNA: TGTGCCAGCTCACCCGGACAGGAGTCCTACGAGCAGTACTTC.

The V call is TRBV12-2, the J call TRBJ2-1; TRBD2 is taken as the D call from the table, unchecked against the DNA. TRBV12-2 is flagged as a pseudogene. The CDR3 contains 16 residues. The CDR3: CASRLEVREVGNEQFF. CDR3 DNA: TGTGCAAGTCGCTTAGAGGTGCGGGAGGTTGGGAATGAGCAGTTCTTC.

CDR3 residues: CASMDRAWNQPQHF. The CDR3 coding sequence is TGTGCCAGCATGGACAGGGCTTGGAATCAGCCCCAGCATTTT. V usage is TRBV6-1 and J usage is TRBJ1-5; 8 bases map to TRBD1. The V and J ends lost 7 bases and 4 bases, in that order; junction bases with no gene match: 6. The CDR3 extends over 14 amino acids. Germline CDR1 and CDR2: MNHNS and SASEGT.

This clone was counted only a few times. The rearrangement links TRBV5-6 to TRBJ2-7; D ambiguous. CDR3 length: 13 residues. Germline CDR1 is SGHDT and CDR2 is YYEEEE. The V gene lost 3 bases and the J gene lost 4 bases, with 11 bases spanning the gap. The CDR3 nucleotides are TGTGCCAGCAGCTCCCCCCGGGTTTACGAGCAGTACGTC. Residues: CASSSPRVYEQYV.

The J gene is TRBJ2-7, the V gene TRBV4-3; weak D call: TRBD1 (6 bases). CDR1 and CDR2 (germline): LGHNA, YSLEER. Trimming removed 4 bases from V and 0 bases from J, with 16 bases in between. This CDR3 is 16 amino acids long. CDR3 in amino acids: CASSPDRLRGSYEQYF. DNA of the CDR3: TGCGCCAGCAGCCCAGACAGGTTACGGGGCTCCTACGAGCAGTACTTC.